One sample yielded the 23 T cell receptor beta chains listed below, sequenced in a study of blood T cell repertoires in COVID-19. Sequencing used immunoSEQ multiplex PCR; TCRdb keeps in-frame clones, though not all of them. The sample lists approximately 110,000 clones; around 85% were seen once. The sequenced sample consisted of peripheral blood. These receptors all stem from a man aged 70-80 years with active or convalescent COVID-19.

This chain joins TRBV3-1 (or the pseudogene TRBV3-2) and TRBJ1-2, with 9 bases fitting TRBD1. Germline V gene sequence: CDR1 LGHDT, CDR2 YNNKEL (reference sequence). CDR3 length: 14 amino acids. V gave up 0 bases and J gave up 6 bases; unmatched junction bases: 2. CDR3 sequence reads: CASSQDRTGDGYTF. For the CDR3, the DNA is TGTGCCAGCAGCCAAGATAGGACAGGGGATGGCTACACCTTC.

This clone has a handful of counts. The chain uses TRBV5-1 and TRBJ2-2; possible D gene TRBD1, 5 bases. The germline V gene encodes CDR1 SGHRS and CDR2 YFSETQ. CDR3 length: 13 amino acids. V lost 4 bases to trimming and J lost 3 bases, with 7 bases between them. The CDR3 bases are TGCGCCAGCAGCCCCAGGGACACCGGGGAGCTGTTTTTT. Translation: CASSPRDTGELFF.

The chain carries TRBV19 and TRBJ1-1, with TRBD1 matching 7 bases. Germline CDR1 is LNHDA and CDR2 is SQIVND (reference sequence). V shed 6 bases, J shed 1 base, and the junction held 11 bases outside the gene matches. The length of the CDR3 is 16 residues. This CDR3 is CASRIRVGGTNTEAFF. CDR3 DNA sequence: TGTGCCAGTAGAATTCGGGTAGGGGGCACGAACACTGAAGCTTTCTTT.

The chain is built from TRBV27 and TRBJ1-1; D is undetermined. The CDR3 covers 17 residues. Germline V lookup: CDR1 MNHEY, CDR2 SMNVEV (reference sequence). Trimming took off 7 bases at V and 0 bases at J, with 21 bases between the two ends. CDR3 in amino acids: CASIKDKTLLMNTEAFF. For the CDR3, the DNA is TGTGCCAGCATTAAAGACAAAACTCTTTTGATGAACACTGAAGCTTTCTTT.

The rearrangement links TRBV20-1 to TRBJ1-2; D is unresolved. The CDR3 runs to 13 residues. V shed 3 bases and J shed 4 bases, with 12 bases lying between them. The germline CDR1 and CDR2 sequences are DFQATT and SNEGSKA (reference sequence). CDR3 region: CSASIRVGYGYTF. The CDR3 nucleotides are TGCAGTGCTAGTATCCGGGTGGGCTATGGCTACACCTTC.

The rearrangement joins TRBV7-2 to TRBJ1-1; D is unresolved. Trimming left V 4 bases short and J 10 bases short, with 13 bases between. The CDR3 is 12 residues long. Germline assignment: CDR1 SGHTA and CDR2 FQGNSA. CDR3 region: CASSYLGGVAFF. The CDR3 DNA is TGTGCCAGCAGCTATCTAGGCGGGGTAGCTTTCTTT.

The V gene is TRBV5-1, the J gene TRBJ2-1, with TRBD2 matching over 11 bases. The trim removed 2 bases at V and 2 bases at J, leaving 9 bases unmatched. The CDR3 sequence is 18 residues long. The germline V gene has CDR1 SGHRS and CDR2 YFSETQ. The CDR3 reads CASSLRLAGGGPYNEQFF. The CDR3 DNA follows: TGCGCCAGCAGCTTACGGCTAGCGGGAGGAGGGCCCTACAATGAGCAGTTCTTC.

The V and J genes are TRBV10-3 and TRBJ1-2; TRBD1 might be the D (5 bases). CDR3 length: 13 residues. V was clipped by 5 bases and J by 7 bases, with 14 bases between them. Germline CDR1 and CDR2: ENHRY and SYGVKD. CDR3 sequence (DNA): TGTGCCATCAGTCCCGGACGACAGTTTGGCTACACCTTC. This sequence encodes CAISPGRQFGYTF.

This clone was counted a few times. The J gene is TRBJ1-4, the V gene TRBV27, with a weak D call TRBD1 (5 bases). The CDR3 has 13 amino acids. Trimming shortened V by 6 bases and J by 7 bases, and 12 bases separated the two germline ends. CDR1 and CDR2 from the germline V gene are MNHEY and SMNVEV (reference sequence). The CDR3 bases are TGTGCCAGCAGGGGGGGGTTCGGTGAAAAACTGTTTTTT. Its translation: CASRGGFGEKLFF.

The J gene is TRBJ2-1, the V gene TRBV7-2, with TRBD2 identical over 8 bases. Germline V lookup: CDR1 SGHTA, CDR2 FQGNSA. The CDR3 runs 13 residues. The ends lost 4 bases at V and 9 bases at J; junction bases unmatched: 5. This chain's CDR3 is CASSSGTSFEQFF. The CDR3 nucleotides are TGTGCCAGCAGCTCCGGGACTAGTTTTGAGCAGTTCTTC.

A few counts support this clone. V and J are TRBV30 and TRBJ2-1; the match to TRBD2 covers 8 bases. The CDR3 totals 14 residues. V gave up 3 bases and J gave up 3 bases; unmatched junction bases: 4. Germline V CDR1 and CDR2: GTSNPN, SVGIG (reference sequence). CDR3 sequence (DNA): TGTGCCTGGAGGGCAGCGGGGGACTACAATGAGCAGTTCTTC. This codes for CAWRAAGDYNEQFF.

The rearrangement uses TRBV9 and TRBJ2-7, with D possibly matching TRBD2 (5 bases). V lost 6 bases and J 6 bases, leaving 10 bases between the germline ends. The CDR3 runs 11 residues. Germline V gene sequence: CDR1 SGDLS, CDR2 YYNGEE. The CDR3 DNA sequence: TGTGCCAGCATCGGGGTGTGCGAGCAGTACTTC. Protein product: CASIGVCEQYF.

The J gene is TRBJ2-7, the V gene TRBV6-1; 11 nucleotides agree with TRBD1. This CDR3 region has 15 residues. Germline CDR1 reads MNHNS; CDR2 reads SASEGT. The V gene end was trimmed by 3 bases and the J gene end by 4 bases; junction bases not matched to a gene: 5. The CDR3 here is CASSDGRDRGYEQYF. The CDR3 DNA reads TGTGCCAGCAGTGATGGTCGGGACAGGGGGTACGAGCAGTACTTC.

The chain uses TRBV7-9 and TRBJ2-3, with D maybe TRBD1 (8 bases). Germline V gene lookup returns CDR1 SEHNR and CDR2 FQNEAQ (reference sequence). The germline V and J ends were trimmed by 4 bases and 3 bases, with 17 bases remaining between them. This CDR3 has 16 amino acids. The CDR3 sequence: CASSSRTGRGTDTQYF. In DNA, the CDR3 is TGTGCCAGCAGCTCCCGGACAGGGAGGGGGACAGATACGCAGTATTTT.

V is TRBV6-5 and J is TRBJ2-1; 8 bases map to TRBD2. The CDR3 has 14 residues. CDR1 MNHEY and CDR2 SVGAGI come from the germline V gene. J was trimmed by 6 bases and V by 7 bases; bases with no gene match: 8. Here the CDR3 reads CASISGLVGNEQFF. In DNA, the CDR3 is TGTGCCAGCATATCGGGACTAGTGGGCAATGAGCAGTTCTTC.

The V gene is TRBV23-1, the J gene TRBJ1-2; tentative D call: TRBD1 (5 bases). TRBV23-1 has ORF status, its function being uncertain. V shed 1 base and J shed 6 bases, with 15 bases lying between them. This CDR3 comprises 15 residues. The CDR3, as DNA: TGCGCCAGCAGTCAATGGTGGAGAGGGACTAATGGCTACACCTTC. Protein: CASSQWWRGTNGYTF.

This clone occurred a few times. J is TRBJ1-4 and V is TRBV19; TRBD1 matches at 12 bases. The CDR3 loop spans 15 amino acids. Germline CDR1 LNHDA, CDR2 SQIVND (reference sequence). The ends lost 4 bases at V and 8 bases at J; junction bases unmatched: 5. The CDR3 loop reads CASSSWDRGREKLFF. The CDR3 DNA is TGTGCCAGTAGTAGCTGGGACAGGGGGCGGGAAAAACTGTTTTTT.

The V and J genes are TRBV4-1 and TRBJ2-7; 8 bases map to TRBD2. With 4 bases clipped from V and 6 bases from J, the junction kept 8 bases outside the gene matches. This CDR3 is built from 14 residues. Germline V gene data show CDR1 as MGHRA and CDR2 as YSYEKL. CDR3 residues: CASSPQPGLAEQYF. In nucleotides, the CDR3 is TGCGCCAGCAGCCCGCAGCCAGGACTAGCCGAGCAGTACTTC.

CDR3 DNA: TGTGCCAGCAGTTTCGGGGGGGCAACTAATGAAAAACTGTTTTTT. Amino acid sequence: CASSFGGATNEKLFF. The rearrangement uses TRBV28 and TRBJ1-4, with D possibly TRBD1 on 5 matching bases. With 3 bases removed from V and 0 bases from J, the gap between germline ends came to 8 bases. The V gene's germline CDR1 is MDHEN and CDR2 SYDVKM. The CDR3 has 15 amino acids.

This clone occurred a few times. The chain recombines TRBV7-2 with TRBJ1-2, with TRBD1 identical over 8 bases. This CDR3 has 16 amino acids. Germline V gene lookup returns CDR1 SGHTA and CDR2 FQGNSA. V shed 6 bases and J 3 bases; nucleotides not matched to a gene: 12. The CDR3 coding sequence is TGTGCCAGCAGAGCAACCGCAGGGGGCGCAGACTATGGCTACACCTTC. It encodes CASRATAGGADYGYTF.

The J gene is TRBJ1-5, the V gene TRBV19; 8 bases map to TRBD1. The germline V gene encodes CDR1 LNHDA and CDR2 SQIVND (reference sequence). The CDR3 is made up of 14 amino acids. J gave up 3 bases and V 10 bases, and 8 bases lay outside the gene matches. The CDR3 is CATKPGQDNQPQHF. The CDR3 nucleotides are TGTGCCACGAAACCGGGACAGGACAATCAGCCCCAGCATTTT.

Here the CDR3 reads CASSDRGPTYLNTEAFF. The CDR3 DNA follows: TGTGCCAGTAGCGACAGGGGACCTACCTACCTGAACACTGAAGCTTTCTTT. The J gene is TRBJ1-1, the V gene TRBV19; 8 bases line up with TRBD1. V was clipped by 6 bases and J by 0 bases; unmatched bases: 12. CDR1 and CDR2 (germline): LNHDA, SQIVND (reference sequence). This CDR3 has 17 residues.

The CDR3 region is CATSRGPGGGNSPLHF. The CDR3 DNA follows: TGTGCCACCAGCAGAGGGCCAGGGGGCGGGAATTCACCCCTCCACTTT. The chain links TRBV15 to TRBJ1-6, with 8 bases fitting TRBD1. CDR1 is LNHNV and CDR2 is YYDKDF in the germline V gene (reference sequence). V dropped 1 base and J dropped 7; count of bases not matched to a gene: 6. The CDR3 is 16 residues long. The entire variable domain, with the rest obtained from reference TRBV15 and TRBJ1-6, is as follows: DAMVIQNPRYQVTQFGKPVTLSCSQTLNHNVMYWYQQKSSQAPKLLFHYYDKDFNNEADTPDNFQSRRPNTSFCFLDIRSPGLGDTAMYLCATSRGPGGGNSPLHFGNGTRLTVT.